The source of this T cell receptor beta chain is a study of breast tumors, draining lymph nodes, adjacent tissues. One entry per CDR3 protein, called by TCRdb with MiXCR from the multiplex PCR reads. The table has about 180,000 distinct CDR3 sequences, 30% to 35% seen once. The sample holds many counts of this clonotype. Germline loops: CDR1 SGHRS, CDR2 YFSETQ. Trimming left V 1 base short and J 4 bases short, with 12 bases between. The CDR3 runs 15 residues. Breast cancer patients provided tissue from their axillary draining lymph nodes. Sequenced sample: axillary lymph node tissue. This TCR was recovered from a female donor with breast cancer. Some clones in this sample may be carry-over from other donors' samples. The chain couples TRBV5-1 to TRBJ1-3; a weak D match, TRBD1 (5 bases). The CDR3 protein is CASSLTGTQGNTIYF. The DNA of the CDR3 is TGCGCCAGCAGCTTGACCGGGACGCAGGGAAACACCATATATTTT.